Each of the 24 T cell receptor beta chains below was sequenced from the same sample in a study of identical twins. TCRdb recomputed calls from the 5' RACE reads with MiXCR, one row per CDR3 protein. The sample consists of 500,000 or so distinct CDR3 sequences, approximately 22% of them appearing once. Separately, the same data were catalogued under a study of T cells expressing NK-cell markers.

Sequenced material: CD4+ T cells sorted from blood. These receptors were obtained from a woman aged 18-29 years in good health.

This clonotype was found once. This rearrangement joins TRBV24-1 to TRBJ2-3, with D perhaps matching TRBD2 (7 bases). Germline CDR1 reads KGHDR; CDR2 reads SFDVKD. With 9 bases removed from V and 0 bases from J, the gap between germline ends came to 15 bases. The CDR3 covers 15 residues. CDR3 nucleotides: TGTGCCACCGGGACTAAAGGGGGTAGCACAGATACGCAGTATTTT. Amino acid sequence: CATGTKGGSTDTQYF.

This clonotype was seen many times. The chain combines TRBV20-1 with TRBJ1-1, with 7 nucleotides matching TRBD1. J was trimmed by 1 base and V by 3 bases; bases with no gene match: 8. The CDR3 totals 15 residues. Germline CDR1 is DFQATT and CDR2 is SNEGSKA (reference sequence). CDR3 in DNA: TGCAGTGCTAGGACCTTGGGACAGAAGAACACTGAAGCTTTCTTT. It translates to CSARTLGQKNTEAFF.

A remark on this clonotype: The junction does not match germline at one end; this may be a read error. The rearrangement links TRBV7-8 to TRBJ1-1; D is possibly TRBD1 (5 bases). The CDR3 consists of 15 residues. Per germline, CDR1 SGHVS and CDR2 FQNEAQ. The CDR3 protein is CASSLAGLANTEAFF. The CDR3, as DNA: TGTGCCAGCAGCCTAGCGGGACTCGCGAACACTGAAGCTTTCTTT.

The chain uses TRBV7-2 and TRBJ1-1, with D possibly matching TRBD1 (5 bases). Trimming took off 3 bases at V and 4 bases at J, with 15 bases between the two ends. The CDR3 consists of 15 residues. CDR1 is SGHTA and CDR2 is FQGNSA in the germline V gene. CDR3 DNA: TGTGCCAGCAGCTTTAGTCTGGGGGTGGCCACTGAAGCTTTCTTT. It is translated as CASSFSLGVATEAFF.

This clonotype was detected a few times. The chain has TRBV10-3 and TRBJ1-6; no reliable D call. The CDR3 loop spans 14 amino acids. V was shortened by 7 bases and J by 7 bases, with 14 bases between the two germline ends. Germline CDR1 is ENHRY and CDR2 is SYGVKD. This chain's CDR3 is CAITSEGYNSPLHF. The CDR3 nucleotides are TGTGCCATCACCTCAGAAGGTTACAATTCACCCCTCCACTTT.

This clonotype was detected only a few times. The chain links TRBV12-3 or TRBV12-4 to TRBJ2-1; 11 bases map to TRBD2. V was clipped by 3 bases and J by 7 bases; unmatched bases: 5. The CDR3 loop spans 15 amino acids. The CDR3 loop is CASSFSGRAMNEQFF. The DNA for the CDR3 is TGTGCCAGCAGTTTTAGCGGGAGGGCGATGAATGAGCAGTTCTTC.

This clonotype showed up just a few times. V gene TRBV20-1 combines with J gene TRBJ2-3, with 7 bases that match TRBD1. The CDR3 is made up of 15 amino acids. Germline V gene lookup returns CDR1 DFQATT and CDR2 SNEGSKA (reference sequence). V lost 6 bases, J lost 4 bases, and 13 bases stayed unmatched. This CDR3 reads CSATDRAKFADTQYF. CDR3 in DNA: TGCAGTGCCACCGACAGGGCTAAGTTTGCAGATACGCAGTATTTT.

This clonotype was observed a handful of times. The chain carries TRBV5-1 and TRBJ2-7; 11 nucleotides align to TRBD1. Trimming at V came to 4 bases and at J to 5 bases, leaving 5 bases not matched to a gene. CDR3 length: 14 residues. Germline values: CDR1 SGHRS, CDR2 YFSETQ. CDR3 sequence reads: CASSEGTGGNEQYF. CDR3 DNA: TGCGCCAGCAGCGAGGGGACAGGGGGGAACGAGCAGTACTTC.

The chain uses TRBV3-1 and TRBJ2-5; 7 bases align to TRBD2. Trimming took 1 base from V and 4 from J; bases not matched to a gene: 9. CDR3 size: 16 residues. Germline CDR1 LGHDT, CDR2 YNNKEL (reference sequence). CDR3 nucleotides: TGTGCCAGCAGCCAAGTCGGGGGAGGGAGACGAGAGACCCAGTACTTC. It codes for CASSQVGGGRRETQYF.

The rearrangement joins TRBV12-3 or TRBV12-4 to TRBJ2-3; 10 bases match TRBD1. The trim removed 6 bases at V and 6 bases at J, leaving 12 bases unmatched. There are 16 residues in the CDR3. The CDR3 DNA reads TGTGCCAGCAGCCCAACTCTGACAGGGGGCTTGGATACGCAGTATTTT. Residues: CASSPTLTGGLDTQYF.

This clonotype was counted once. This chain connects TRBV20-1 to TRBJ2-7, with 8 bases lining up with TRBD2. Germline V lookup: CDR1 DFQATT, CDR2 SNEGSKA (reference sequence). The CDR3 is 15 residues long. V lost 3 bases to trimming and J lost 2 bases; unmatched junction nucleotides: 9. This CDR3 reads CSARWASGGAYEQYF. The DNA for the CDR3 is TGCAGTGCTAGGTGGGCAAGCGGGGGAGCCTACGAGCAGTACTTC.

V and J are TRBV19 and TRBJ1-3; D is uncertain. Trimming removed 7 bases at V and 0 bases at J, with 13 bases between. In germline, CDR1 is LNHDA, CDR2 SQIVND (reference sequence). This CDR3 is 15 amino acids long. The CDR3 spells CASTVGPDSGNTIYF. Written as DNA, the CDR3 is TGTGCCAGTACCGTCGGTCCGGACTCTGGAAACACCATATATTTT.

Many counts were recorded for this clonotype. This sequence joins TRBV6-2 or TRBV6-3 and TRBJ2-7; D is unclear. Trimming shortened V by 6 bases and J by 1 base, and 10 bases separated the two germline ends. Germline V gene lookup returns CDR1 MNHEY and CDR2 SVGEGT. The CDR3 covers 13 residues. The CDR3 nucleotides are TGTGCCAGCAGCTCCCGTGATTCCTACGAGCAGTACTTC. Translation gives CASSSRDSYEQYF.

The chain couples TRBV15 to TRBJ2-3; 8 bases map to TRBD1. Germline loops: CDR1 LNHNV, CDR2 YYDKDF (reference sequence). The CDR3 has 18 residues. V lost 3 bases, J lost 2 bases, and 13 bases stayed unmatched. CDR3 bases: TGTGCCACCAGCAGGGGGGCAACAGGGGGTCGACCCACAGATACGCAGTATTTT. It is translated as CATSRGATGGRPTDTQYF.

This clonotype showed up just once. This rearrangement joins TRBV15 to TRBJ1-5; D unresolved. Germline V gives CDR1 LNHNV, CDR2 YYDKDF (reference sequence). The CDR3 consists of 13 residues. V lost 5 bases and J 6 bases, leaving 11 bases between the germline ends. The CDR3 here is CATSHPWGQPQHF. In DNA form, the CDR3 reads TGTGCCACCAGCCACCCTTGGGGTCAGCCCCAGCATTTT.

This clonotype was observed a few times. The gene calls are TRBV3-1 and TRBJ1-6; no reliable D call. CDR1 and CDR2 (germline): LGHDT, YNNKEL (reference sequence). There are 16 residues in the CDR3. V dropped 1 base and J dropped 4 bases, with 11 bases sitting between them. CDR3 sequence reads: CASSQVALRYNSPLHF. In DNA form, the CDR3 reads TGTGCCAGCAGCCAAGTAGCCCTGAGATATAATTCACCCCTCCACTTT.

V usage is TRBV5-1 and J usage is TRBJ1-1, with 8 bases identical to TRBD1. The CDR3 has 16 amino acids. V shed 4 bases and J 0 bases; nucleotides not matched to a gene: 8. CDR1 is SGHRS and CDR2 is YFSETQ in the germline V gene. The CDR3 loop is CASSRRQQGVNTEAFF. The CDR3 DNA reads TGCGCCAGCAGCAGACGTCAACAGGGGGTGAACACTGAAGCTTTCTTT.

The chain carries TRBV5-1 and TRBJ1-2; TRBD1 aligns across 7 bases. From germline, CDR1 is SGHRS and CDR2 YFSETQ. There are 17 residues in the CDR3. Trimming took 1 base from V and 4 from J; bases not matched to a gene: 13. The CDR3 bases are TGCGCCAGCAGCTTGTCGGGCAGGGGGGCGGCTGTCTATGGCTACACCTTC. This sequence encodes CASSLSGRGAAVYGYTF.

This chain connects TRBV6-2 or TRBV6-3 to TRBJ2-3, with TRBD2 matching over 10 bases. CDR3 length: 16 residues. After removal of 5 bases from V and 7 bases from J, the junction contained 12 bases not matched to a gene. Germline V gene data show CDR1 as MNHEY and CDR2 as SVGEGT. The CDR3 loop reads CASSPRAASGRHTQYF. The CDR3 DNA reads as TGTGCCAGCAGTCCCCGTGCGGCTAGCGGGAGACATACGCAGTATTTT.

This clonotype was observed a few times. The chain employs TRBV10-3 and TRBJ2-1; D possibly uses TRBD1 or TRBD2 (6 bases each). Germline CDR1 is ENHRY and CDR2 is SYGVKD. Trimming removed 4 bases at V and 3 bases at J, with 13 bases between. The CDR3 loop spans 15 amino acids. CDR3 amino acids: CAISGGRGLYNEQFF. In DNA form, the CDR3 reads TGTGCCATCAGTGGGGGCAGGGGACTCTACAATGAGCAGTTCTTC.

The rearrangement uses TRBV12-3 or TRBV12-4 and TRBJ1-2; D call uncertain. The length of the CDR3 is 13 residues. Deletions cut 11 bases from V and 7 bases from J, with 20 bases between. The CDR3 DNA sequence: TGTGCCTCCCGGGAGGGTTTCAGCTCTGGCTACACCTTC. Amino acid sequence: CASREGFSSGYTF.

The rearrangement uses TRBV7-9 and TRBJ2-6, with no clear D. Germline lookup yields CDR1 SEHNR and CDR2 FQNEAQ (reference sequence). CDR3 length equals 12 residues. V lost 6 bases, J lost 4 bases, and 4 bases lay in between. CDR3 in amino acids: CASRVGANVLTF. The CDR3 DNA reads as TGTGCCAGCAGAGTGGGGGCCAACGTCCTGACTTTC.

This clonotype was seen more than once but under ten times. The rearrangement links TRBV20-1 to TRBJ2-5, with 13 bases lining up with TRBD2. CDR1 is DFQATT and CDR2 is SNEGSKA in the germline V gene (reference sequence). With 7 bases clipped from V and 1 base from J, the junction kept 6 bases outside the gene matches. CDR3 length equals 15 residues. The CDR3 loop reads CSVPTSGGIQETQYF. For the CDR3, the DNA is TGCAGTGTCCCGACTAGCGGGGGGATCCAAGAGACCCAGTACTTC.

This chain connects TRBV5-1 to TRBJ2-3, with D possibly being TRBD1 (6 bases). The germline V gene has CDR1 SGHRS and CDR2 YFSETQ. This CDR3 region has 15 residues. The germline V and J ends were trimmed by 2 bases and 1 base, with 11 bases remaining between them. CDR3 in amino acids: CASSFTGFGTDTQYF. CDR3 sequence (DNA): TGCGCCAGCAGCTTCACAGGGTTTGGCACAGATACGCAGTATTTT.